A single sample gave rise to the 18 T cell receptor beta chains below, sequenced in a study of immune cell composition in non-small cell lung cancer. Measured with immunoSEQ multiplex PCR; TCRdb has only the in-frame clones, and not every one. The sample holds roughly 7,100 clones, roughly 78% seen once. The sample taken for sequencing was lung tumor tissue. These receptors all come from a human donor with non-small cell lung cancer.

This clone is categorized as large. The chain links TRBV5-4 to TRBJ1-2, with 7 bases identical to TRBD1. Germline CDR1 SGHNT, CDR2 YYREEE (reference sequence). Trimming cost V 3 bases and J 5 bases; bases outside gene matches: 13. The CDR3 extends over 16 amino acids. CDR3 region: CASSSLETGMRYGYTF. The CDR3 nucleotides are TGTGCCAGCAGCTCCCTTGAGACAGGGATGCGTTATGGCTACACCTTC.

The V call is TRBV6-1, the J call TRBJ2-7; possible D gene TRBD1, 6 bases. The length of the CDR3 is 14 residues. Trimming removed 5 bases at V and 5 bases at J, with 16 bases between. CDR1 and CDR2 from the germline V gene are MNHNS and SASEGT. The CDR3 bases are TGTGCCAGCAGTCCCAGGGGTACAACCCACGAGCAGTACTTC. The encoded protein is CASSPRGTTHEQYF.

This clone has just a few counts. This chain connects TRBV28 to TRBJ2-7; D possibly corresponds to TRBD1 (5 bases). Deletions cut 5 bases from V and 6 bases from J, with 17 bases between. Germline values: CDR1 MDHEN, CDR2 SYDVKM. CDR3 length: 14 residues. The CDR3 is CASSLPQGYSEQYF. CDR3 DNA sequence: TGTGCCAGCAGTCTGCCCCAGGGTTACAGCGAGCAGTACTTC.

This chain connects TRBV6-1 to TRBJ2-5; TRBD1 aligns across 7 bases. The ends lost 1 base at V and 7 bases at J; junction bases unmatched: 9. CDR1 and CDR2 from the germline V gene are MNHNS and SASEGT. The CDR3 covers 15 residues. The DNA of the CDR3 is TGTGCCAGCAGTGAAGGCAGGGACAGCGGATGGACCCAGTACTTC. Residues: CASSEGRDSGWTQYF.

The rearrangement joins TRBV18 to TRBJ2-1; 10 bases line up with TRBD1. Unmatched junction bases numbered 7, after V lost 4 bases and J lost 10 bases. CDR1 is KGHSH, CDR2 LQKENI, per germline. The CDR3 loop spans 14 amino acids. Written as DNA, the CDR3 is TGTGCCAGCTCACTTACCGGGACAGGGGACGAGCAGTTCTTC. This gives the protein CASSLTGTGDEQFF.

The V gene is TRBV4-2, the J gene TRBJ1-2, with D unclear. The CDR3 consists of 14 residues. Germline CDR1 and CDR2: LGHNA and YNFKEQ. The V end lost 1 base, the J end lost 4 bases, and 10 bases lay between the germline ends. The DNA of the CDR3 is TGTGCCAGCAGCCAAGTTGAGGCGGGCTATGGCTACACCTTC. Its protein is CASSQVEAGYGYTF.

V gene TRBV19 combines with J gene TRBJ2-2; D perhaps matches TRBD2 (6 bases). V was cut by 9 bases and J by 8 bases, with 13 bases left in between. This CDR3 region has 12 residues. In germline, CDR1 is LNHDA, CDR2 SQIVND (reference sequence). DNA of the CDR3: TGTGCCAGCTCTGGCGGGGCGGGGGAGCTGTTTTTT. It yields the protein CASSGGAGELFF.

The V call is TRBV6-5, the J call TRBJ1-2; TRBD1 is a possible D gene (5 bases). V was clipped by 5 bases and J by 5 bases, with 9 bases between them. This CDR3 is 12 amino acids long. The germline CDR1 and CDR2 sequences are MNHEY and SVGAGI. The CDR3 region is CASSRQPYGYTF. The CDR3 nucleotides are TGTGCCAGCAGTCGACAGCCTTATGGCTACACCTTC.

V usage is TRBV30 and J usage is TRBJ1-2; D is possibly TRBD1 (6 bases). This CDR3 has 12 amino acids. CDR1 and CDR2 from the germline V gene are GTSNPN and SVGIG (reference sequence). Trimming shortened V by 2 bases and J by 8 bases, and 12 bases separated the two germline ends. CDR3 residues: CAWSRGTSGYTF. CDR3 in DNA: TGTGCCTGGAGTAGGGGGACAAGCGGCTACACCTTC.

This sequence joins TRBV7-2 and TRBJ1-2, with D unclear. Trimming left V 5 bases short and J 4 bases short, with 11 bases between. The CDR3 is 13 residues long. The germline CDR1 and CDR2 sequences are SGHTA and FQGNSA. The CDR3 protein is CASSPYDAYGYTF. The CDR3 nucleotides are TGTGCCAGCAGCCCGTACGACGCCTATGGCTACACCTTC.

This clone is a singleton in its sample. The chain links TRBV6-1 to TRBJ1-1; D gene unclear. CDR3 length: 14 residues. Germline CDR1 and CDR2: MNHNS and SASEGT. V gave up 3 bases and J gave up 0 bases, with 8 bases separating them. The CDR3 DNA sequence: TGTGCCAGCAGTGACGGCGGAATGAACACTGAAGCTTTCTTT. Translation gives CASSDGGMNTEAFF.

In its sample, this clone was seen once. The genes are TRBV19 and TRBJ2-2, with 9 positions matching TRBD1. J was trimmed by 3 bases and V by 3 bases; bases with no gene match: 2. Per germline, CDR1 LNHDA and CDR2 SQIVND (reference sequence). The CDR3 loop spans 15 amino acids. The CDR3 nucleotides read TGTGCCAGTAGTATTAACAGGGGGCACACCGGGGAGCTGTTTTTT. It encodes CASSINRGHTGELFF.

This chain links TRBV5-4 with TRBJ1-4, with no clear D. The CDR3 consists of 15 residues. Trimming cost V 4 bases and J 4 bases, with 14 bases left between them. The germline V gene has CDR1 SGHNT and CDR2 YYREEE (reference sequence). CDR3 in DNA: TGTGCCAGCAGCCCCGATGGTCTGGATAATGAAAAACTGTTTTTT. Residues: CASSPDGLDNEKLFF.

V is TRBV7-2 and J is TRBJ1-6; maybe TRBD1 (6 bases). In germline, CDR1 is SGHTA, CDR2 FQGNSA. The CDR3 sequence is 16 residues long. Trimming stripped 4 bases from V and 0 bases from J, with 10 bases between. CDR3 protein: CASSSYRDSYNSPLHF. The CDR3 DNA follows: TGTGCCAGCAGCTCCTACAGGGACTCCTATAATTCACCCCTCCACTTT.

The rearrangement uses TRBV7-9 and TRBJ2-7; a weak D match, TRBD2 (5 bases). The germline V gene has CDR1 SEHNR and CDR2 FQNEAQ (reference sequence). The CDR3 is 13 residues long. V gave up 3 bases and J gave up 2 bases, with 8 bases separating them. The CDR3 sequence is CASSLYGAYEQYF. CDR3 bases: TGTGCCAGCAGCTTGTACGGGGCCTACGAGCAGTACTTC.

This clone was seen only a few times. The chain carries TRBV7-8 and TRBJ2-7; D might be TRBD1 (6 bases). V lost 0 bases to trimming and J lost 1 base, with 10 bases between them. Germline V CDR1 and CDR2: SGHVS, FQNEAQ. CDR3 size: 15 residues. CDR3 residues: CASSLAGQRSYEQYF. The CDR3 DNA reads TGTGCCAGCAGCTTAGCAGGACAGCGTTCCTACGAGCAGTACTTC.

The count of this clone is one. The chain recombines TRBV14 with TRBJ2-1; D is unclear. The CDR3 is made up of 15 amino acids. V lost 4 bases to trimming and J lost 4 bases, with 14 bases between them. The germline gives CDR1 SGHDN, CDR2 FVKESK. Here the CDR3 reads CASSRLGSGYNEQFF. The CDR3 DNA sequence: TGTGCCAGCAGCCGTCTCGGCTCTGGGTACAATGAGCAGTTCTTC. Full variable domain (outside the CDR3, taken from reference TRBV14 and TRBJ2-1): EAGVTQFPSHSVIEKGQTVTLRCDPISGHDNLYWYRRVMGKEIKFLLHFVKESKQDESGMPNNRFLAERTGGTYSTLKVQPAELEDSGVYFCASSRLGSGYNEQFFGPGTRLTVL.

A note on this clone: Other DNA variants within this sample encode the same CDR3. The rearrangement uses TRBV19 and TRBJ1-2; 8 bases line up with TRBD1. This CDR3 comprises 15 residues. CDR1 is LNHDA and CDR2 is SQIVND in the germline V gene (reference sequence). V dropped 5 bases and J dropped 0; count of bases not matched to a gene: 5. DNA of the CDR3: TGTGCCAGTAGTTACAGGGGGAGGGCTAACTATGGCTACACCTTC. Translated: CASSYRGRANYGYTF.